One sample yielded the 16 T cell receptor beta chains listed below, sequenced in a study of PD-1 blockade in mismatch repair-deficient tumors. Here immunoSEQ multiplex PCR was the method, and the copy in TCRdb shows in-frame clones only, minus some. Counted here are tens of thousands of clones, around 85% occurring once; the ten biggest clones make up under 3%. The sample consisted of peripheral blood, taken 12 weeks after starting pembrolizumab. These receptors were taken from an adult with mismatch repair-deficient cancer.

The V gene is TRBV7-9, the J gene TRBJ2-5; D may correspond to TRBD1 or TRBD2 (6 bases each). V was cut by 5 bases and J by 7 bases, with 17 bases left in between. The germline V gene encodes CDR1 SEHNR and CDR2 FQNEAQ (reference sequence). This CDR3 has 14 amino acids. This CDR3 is CASSTRQVGGTQYF. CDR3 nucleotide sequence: TGTGCCAGCAGCACCCGACAGGTCGGGGGGACCCAGTACTTC.

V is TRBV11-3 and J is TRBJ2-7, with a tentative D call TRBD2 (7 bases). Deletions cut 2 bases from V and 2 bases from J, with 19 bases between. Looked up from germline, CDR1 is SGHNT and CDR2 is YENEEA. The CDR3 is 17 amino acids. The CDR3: CASSLSKYGGLPYEQYF. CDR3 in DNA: TGTGCCAGCAGCTTAAGCAAGTACGGGGGGCTCCCCTACGAGCAGTACTTC.

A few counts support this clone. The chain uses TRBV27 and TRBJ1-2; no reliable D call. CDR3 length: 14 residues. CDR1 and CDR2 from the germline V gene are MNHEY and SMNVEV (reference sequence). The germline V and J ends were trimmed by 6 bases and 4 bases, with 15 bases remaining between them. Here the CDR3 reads CASRDGGRTYGYTF. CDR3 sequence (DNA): TGTGCCAGCAGGGACGGAGGGAGAACCTATGGCTACACCTTC.

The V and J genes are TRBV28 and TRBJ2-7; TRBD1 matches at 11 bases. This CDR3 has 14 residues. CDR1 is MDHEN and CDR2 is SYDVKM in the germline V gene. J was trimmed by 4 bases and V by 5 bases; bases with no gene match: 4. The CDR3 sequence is CASSGTGGLYEQYF. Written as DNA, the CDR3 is TGTGCCAGCAGTGGGACAGGGGGTTTGTACGAGCAGTACTTC. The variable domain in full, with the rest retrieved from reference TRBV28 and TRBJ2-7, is DVKVTQSSRYLVKRTGEKVFLECVQDMDHENMFWYRQDPGLGLRLIYFSYDVKMKEKGDIPEGYSVSREKKERFSLILESASTNQTSMYLCASSGTGGLYEQYFGPGTRLTVT.

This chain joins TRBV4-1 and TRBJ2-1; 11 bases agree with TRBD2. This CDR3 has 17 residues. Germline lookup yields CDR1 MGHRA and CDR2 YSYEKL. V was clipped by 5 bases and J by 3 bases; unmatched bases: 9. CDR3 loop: CASSIRLAGKLYNEQFF. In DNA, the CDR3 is TGCGCCAGCAGCATACGACTAGCGGGGAAGCTCTACAATGAGCAGTTCTTC.

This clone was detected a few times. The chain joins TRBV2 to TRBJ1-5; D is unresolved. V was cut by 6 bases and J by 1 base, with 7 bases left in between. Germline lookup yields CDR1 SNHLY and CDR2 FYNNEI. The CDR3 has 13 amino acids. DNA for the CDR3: TGTGCCAGCAGAGGACCGAGCAATCAGCCCCAGCATTTT. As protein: CASRGPSNQPQHF.

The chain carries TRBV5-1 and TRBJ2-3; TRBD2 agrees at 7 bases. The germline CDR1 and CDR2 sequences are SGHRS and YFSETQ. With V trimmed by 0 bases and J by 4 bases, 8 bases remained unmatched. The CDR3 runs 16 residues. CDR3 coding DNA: TGCGCCAGCAGCTTGGTTGCGGGAGACGCTCCAGATACGCAGTATTTT. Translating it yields CASSLVAGDAPDTQYF.

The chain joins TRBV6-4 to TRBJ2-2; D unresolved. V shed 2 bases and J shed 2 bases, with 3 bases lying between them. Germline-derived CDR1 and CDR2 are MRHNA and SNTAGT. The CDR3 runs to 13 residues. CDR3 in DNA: TGTGCCAGCAGTGACAGAAACACCGGGGAGCTGTTTTTT. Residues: CASSDRNTGELFF.

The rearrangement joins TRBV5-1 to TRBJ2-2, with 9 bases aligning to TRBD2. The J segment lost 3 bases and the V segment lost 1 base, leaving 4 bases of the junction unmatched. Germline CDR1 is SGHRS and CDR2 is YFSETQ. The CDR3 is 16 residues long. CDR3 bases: TGCGCCAGCAGCTTGCATCTAGCGGGGTACACCGGGGAGCTGTTTTTT. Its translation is CASSLHLAGYTGELFF.

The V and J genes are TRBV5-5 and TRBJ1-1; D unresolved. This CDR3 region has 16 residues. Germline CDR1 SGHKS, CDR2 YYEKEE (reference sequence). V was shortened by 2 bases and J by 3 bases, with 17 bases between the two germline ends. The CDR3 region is CASSFSAARVYTEAFF. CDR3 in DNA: TGTGCCAGCAGCTTTTCGGCGGCCCGGGTCTACACTGAAGCTTTCTTT.

The CDR3 DNA reads TGTGCCAGCAGCCAAGTTTTACACTCCTACAATGAGCAGTTCTTC. Translated, it gives CASSQVLHSYNEQFF. The chain has TRBV14 and TRBJ2-1; D is ambiguous. CDR1 SGHDN and CDR2 FVKESK come from the germline V gene. Deletions cut 1 base from V and 0 bases from J, with 7 bases between. The CDR3 runs 15 residues.

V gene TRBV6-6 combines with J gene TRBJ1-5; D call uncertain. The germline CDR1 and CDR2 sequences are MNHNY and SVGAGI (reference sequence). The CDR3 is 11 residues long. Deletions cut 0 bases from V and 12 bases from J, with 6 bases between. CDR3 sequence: CASSYSSFQHF. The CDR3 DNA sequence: TGTGCCAGCAGTTACTCGTCGTTCCAGCATTTT.

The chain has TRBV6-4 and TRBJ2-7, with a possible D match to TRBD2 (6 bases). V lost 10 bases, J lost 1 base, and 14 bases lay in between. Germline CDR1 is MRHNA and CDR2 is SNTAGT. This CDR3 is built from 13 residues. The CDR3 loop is CATRGRDSYEQYF. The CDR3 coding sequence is TGTGCCACCCGAGGGCGGGATTCCTACGAGCAGTACTTC.

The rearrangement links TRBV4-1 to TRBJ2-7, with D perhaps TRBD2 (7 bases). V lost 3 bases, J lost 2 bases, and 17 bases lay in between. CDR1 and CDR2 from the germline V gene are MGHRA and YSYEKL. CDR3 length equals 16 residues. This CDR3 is CASSQGGTTIPYEQYF. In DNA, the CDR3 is TGCGCCAGCAGCCAGGGGGGGACAACGATCCCCTACGAGCAGTACTTC.

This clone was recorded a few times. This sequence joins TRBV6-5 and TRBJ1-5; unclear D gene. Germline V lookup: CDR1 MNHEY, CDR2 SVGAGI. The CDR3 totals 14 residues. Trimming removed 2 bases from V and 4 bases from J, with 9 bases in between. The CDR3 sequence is CASSYEGPNQPQHF. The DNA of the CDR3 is TGTGCCAGCAGTTACGAGGGTCCGAATCAGCCCCAGCATTTT.

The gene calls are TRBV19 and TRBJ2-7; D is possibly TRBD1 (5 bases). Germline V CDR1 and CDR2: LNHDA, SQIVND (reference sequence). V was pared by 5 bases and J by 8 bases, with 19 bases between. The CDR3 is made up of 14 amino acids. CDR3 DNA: TGTGCCAGTAGTTCCCCAGGGTTAGACCTTCAGCAGTACTTC. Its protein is CASSSPGLDLQQYF.